The 12 T cell receptor beta chains given below trace back to one sample, sequenced in a study of shared clonotypes between healthy human individuals. This table comes from immunoSEQ multiplex PCR, and its TCRdb copy is limited to in-frame clones, with some not included. The sample has around 2,000,000 clones; roughly 95% are singletons. Naive CD8 cells comprised CD45RO-negative, CCR7-positively selected cells, excluding terminally differentiated effector memory CD45RA+ cells. Sequencing used naive CD8+ T cells sorted from blood. Receptor source: a man between 18 and 29 years old in good health.

This chain connects TRBV4-3 to TRBJ1-2, with TRBD1 identical over 7 bases. V lost 3 bases, J lost 0 bases, and 4 bases stayed unmatched. This CDR3 region has 15 residues. The germline gives CDR1 LGHNA, CDR2 YSLEER. CDR3 DNA sequence: TGCGCCAGCAGCCAGCGACAGGGCTCTAACTATGGCTACACCTTC. Translation: CASSQRQGSNYGYTF.

The chain recombines TRBV6-6 with TRBJ2-7, with 13 positions matching TRBD2. The CDR3 loop spans 16 amino acids. Trimming cost V 10 bases and J 0 bases; bases outside gene matches: 9. Germline V gene lookup returns CDR1 MNHNY and CDR2 SVGAGI (reference sequence). This chain's CDR3 is CATHGTSGIFSYEQYF. The CDR3 bases are TGTGCCACTCACGGGACTAGCGGGATTTTCTCCTACGAGCAGTACTTC.

This clone was seen only once. Written as DNA, the CDR3 is TGTGCCAGCAGCTTAGATTCGGGACCTATATTACCCTACAATGAGCAGTTCTTC. Amino acid sequence: CASSLDSGPILPYNEQFF. V usage is TRBV11-2 and J usage is TRBJ2-1; the D gene could be TRBD1 or TRBD2 (5 bases each). Germline V gives CDR1 SGHAT, CDR2 FQNNGV. The ends were cut back, 0 bases at V and 2 bases at J, with 17 bases in the middle. The CDR3 spans 18 residues.

The chain is built from TRBV7-2 and TRBJ2-3; possible D gene TRBD1, 5 bases. Germline CDR1 SGHTA, CDR2 FQGNSA. CDR3 length: 17 amino acids. The V gene lost 1 base and the J gene lost 0 bases, with 14 bases spanning the gap. This chain's CDR3 is CASSLDFRTPSTDTQYF. CDR3 DNA sequence: TGTGCCAGCAGCTTAGACTTTAGGACACCCAGCACAGATACGCAGTATTTT.

The chain has TRBV11-3 and TRBJ2-1; 13 nucleotides line up with TRBD2. The CDR3 has 15 amino acids. The V and J ends lost 1 base and 8 bases, in that order; junction bases with no gene match: 2. From germline, CDR1 is SGHNT and CDR2 YENEEA. The DNA for the CDR3 is TGTGCCAGCAGCTTAGCGACTAGCGGGGGGCATGAGCAGTTCTTC. Amino acid sequence: CASSLATSGGHEQFF.

This chain links TRBV7-9 with TRBJ2-7; TRBD2 is a possible D gene (5 bases). The CDR3 spans 12 residues. Deletions cut 5 bases from V and 4 bases from J, with 9 bases between. From germline, CDR1 is SEHNR and CDR2 FQNEAQ (reference sequence). The CDR3 region has the DNA TGTGCCAGCAGCCACGGGAAATACGAGCAGTACTTC. Its translation is CASSHGKYEQYF.

The J gene is TRBJ1-1, the V gene TRBV5-6; tentatively, D is TRBD1 (5 bases). CDR3 length: 12 amino acids. The ends were cut back, 2 bases at V and 6 bases at J, with 8 bases in the middle. CDR1 and CDR2 (germline): SGHDT, YYEEEE. This chain's CDR3 is CASSFQTAEAFF. The CDR3 DNA is TGTGCCAGCAGCTTCCAGACAGCTGAAGCTTTCTTT.

As for this clone: The same CDR3 arises from other DNA sequences in this sample as well. This sequence joins TRBV4-1 and TRBJ2-7; possibly TRBD1 for D (6 bases). Germline loops: CDR1 MGHRA, CDR2 YSYEKL. CDR3 size: 14 residues. Deletions cut 2 bases from V and 3 bases from J, with 11 bases between. For the CDR3, the DNA is TGCGCCAGCAGCCAACGTGGGGGCCGCTACGAGCAGTACTTC. It codes for CASSQRGGRYEQYF.

The V gene is TRBV7-9, the J gene TRBJ1-5; 10 bases fit TRBD1. The germline gives CDR1 SEHNR, CDR2 FQNEAQ (reference sequence). With V trimmed by 4 bases and J by 6 bases, 3 bases remained unmatched. The CDR3 contains 14 residues. The DNA for the CDR3 is TGTGCCAGCAGCTACGGGACAGGGGTTCAGCCCCAGCATTTT. This gives the protein CASSYGTGVQPQHF.

The chain recombines TRBV9 with TRBJ2-7; D is perhaps TRBD1 or TRBD2 (5 bases each). The CDR3 is 16 residues long. Germline V gives CDR1 SGDLS, CDR2 YYNGEE. The V end was cut by 4 bases, the J end by 6 bases, with 23 bases between. This chain's CDR3 is CASSISRDAPGVEQYF. As DNA, the CDR3 is TGTGCCAGCAGCATTAGCCGGGACGCACCCGGCGTCGAGCAGTACTTC.

This clone was picked up one time. Other DNA sequences of this sample code for an identical CDR3. CDR3 protein: CASSLAGSYEQYF. The CDR3 DNA sequence: TGTGCCAGCAGTTTGGCGGGTTCCTACGAGCAGTACTTC. The rearrangement links TRBV28 to TRBJ2-7; perhaps TRBD2 as D (5 bases). CDR3 length: 13 amino acids. V was shortened by 3 bases and J by 1 base, with 7 bases between the two germline ends. CDR1 and CDR2 from the germline V gene are MDHEN and SYDVKM.

The chain couples TRBV5-4 to TRBJ2-7; TRBD1 matches 11 bases. Germline V gene data show CDR1 as SGHNT and CDR2 as YYREEE (reference sequence). The CDR3 sequence is 15 residues long. The junction had 5 bases not matched to a gene; V was cut back by 1 base and J by 5 bases. The CDR3 reads CASSLWGQGVHEQYF. CDR3 nucleotide sequence: TGTGCCAGCAGCTTGTGGGGACAGGGGGTTCACGAGCAGTACTTC.